Listed below are T cell receptor beta chains from one sample, sequenced in a study of T cell changes during pregnancy in multiple sclerosis. Only in-frame clones appear in the TCRdb table, and some are missing; sequencing was by immunoSEQ multiplex PCR. The repertoire includes about 68,000 clones, around 90% of them detected once, and approximately 1.4% sits in the top ten. Sequencing was performed on peripheral blood, taken in the second trimester of pregnancy. All receptors derive from a female donor in good health, enrolled as a control in a pregnancy study. Both conserved end residues are part of each CDR3. D genes are given only for firm matches. Clone sizes are given selectively: once, few, many, or a class where the clone is expanded.

-,TRBJ2-5,TRBV10-3,-,TGTGCCATCAATGTCAGGGGTTTTCAAGAGACCCAGTACTTC,CAINVRGFQETQYF
-,TRBJ2-3,TRBV4-1,-,TGCGCCAGCAGCCTGGACAGCCTGTCCACAGATACGCAGTATTTT,CASSLDSLSTDTQYF
-,TRBJ1-1,TRBV6-1,-,TGTGCCAGCAGTGAAGGGCAGGGGCCCTCAAGTACTGAAGCTTTCTTT,CASSEGQGPSSTEAFF
once,TRBJ2-1,TRBV13,-,TGTGCCAGCAGCTTAGGCCCGGGAAGGGGGTACAATGAGCAGTTCTTC,CASSLGPGRGYNEQFF
-,TRBJ1-2,TRBV29-1,TRBD1,TGCAGCGCTTATCGGGACAGTCAGTCTGGCTATGGCTACACCTTC,CSAYRDSQSGYGYTF
-,TRBJ1-2,TRBV2,-,TGTGCCAGCAGTGGGACAGCCGCTAACTATGGCTACACCTTC,CASSGTAANYGYTF
-,TRBJ1-1,TRBV7-2,-,TGTGCCAGCAGCCCCCAGGGCAGGGGATCTAACACTGAAGCTTTCTTT,CASSPQGRGSNTEAFF
few,TRBJ2-7,TRBV18,TRBD1,TGTGCCAGCTCACCGGGCACAGGGGAATACGAGCAGTACTTC,CASSPGTGEYEQYF
-,TRBJ2-1,TRBV27,-,TGTGCCAGCAGTTACAGGGTTGCGACCTACAATGAGCAGTTCTTC,CASSYRVATYNEQFF
-,TRBJ2-7,TRBV7-9,TRBD1,TGTGCCAGCAGCCGTGGGGCGGGGACAGGGGTTCGCGAGCAGTACTTC,CASSRGAGTGVREQYF
-,TRBJ1-2,TRBV6-1,-,TGTGCCAGCCAAACCTCCGAACACGATGGCTACACCTTC,CASQTSEHDGYTF
-,TRBJ2-5,TRBV10-1,-,TGCGCCAGCAGTGAAAGAGGTTATGTGGAGACCCAGTACTTC,CASSERGYVETQYF
-,TRBJ2-1,TRBV19,-,TGTGCCAGTAGTATGGGCCAGGGTGAGCATGAGCAGTTCTTC,CASSMGQGEHEQFF
-,TRBJ1-1,TRBV2,-,TGTGCCAGCAGTGGGGGGAGGATGAACACTGAAGCTTTCTTT,CASSGGRMNTEAFF
-,TRBJ2-1,TRBV5-4,TRBD1,TGTGCCAGCAGCCCAGACAGGGATCCGCACAATGAGCAGTTCTTC,CASSPDRDPHNEQFF
-,TRBJ2-1,TRBV30,TRBD2,TGTGCCTGGAGCGAACTAGCGGAGGGCAATGAGCAGTTCTTC,CAWSELAEGNEQFF
-,TRBJ2-1,TRBV19,TRBD2,TGTGCCAGTAGTCTCGCGGGAGGGTACAATGAGCAGTTCTTC,CASSLAGGYNEQFF
-,TRBJ2-7,TRBV5-4,-,TGTGCCAGCAGCCCGACAGGAGCCTACGAGCAGTACTTC,CASSPTGAYEQYF
-,TRBJ2-5,TRBV7-2,TRBD2,TGTGCCAGCAGCCTTAGCGGGGGCCTCCAAGAGACCCAGTACTTC,CASSLSGGLQETQYF
-,TRBJ2-1,TRBV7-3,-,TGTGCCAGCAGCTTCGGGACTCTCAATGAGCAGTTCTTC,CASSFGTLNEQFF
-,TRBJ2-7,TRBV6-5,-,TGTGCCAGCAGTTACTCGTCCCTGTCCTACGAGCAGTACTTC,CASSYSSLSYEQYF
-,TRBJ2-7,TRBV5-4,-,TGTGCCAGCAGCAGAACAGGAGTCGCCTACGAGCAGTACTTC,CASSRTGVAYEQYF
-,TRBJ2-2,TRBV5-1,TRBD1,TGCGCCAGCAGCGGCAGGGGGCAAGACGGGGAGCTGTTTTTT,CASSGRGQDGELFF
-,TRBJ2-1,TRBV2,-,TGTGCCAGCAGTGAAACAGGGATGGGTGAGCAGTTCTTC,CASSETGMGEQFF
-,TRBJ1-4,TRBV5-4,TRBD1,TGTGCCAGCAGCTTCGGACAGGGGGCGGAAAAACTGTTTTTT,CASSFGQGAEKLFF
-,TRBJ2-2,TRBV14,-,TGTGCCAGCAGCCAAGTGACCAGGGGGGACGGCGGGGAGCTGTTTTTT,CASSQVTRGDGGELFF
-,TRBJ1-4,TRBV10-3,TRBD1,TGTGCCATCAGTGAGACTTCCGGACAGGGTGAAAAACTGTTTTTT,CAISETSGQGEKLFF